This T cell receptor (beta chain) was sequenced during a study of blood T cell repertoires in COVID-19. In the study overall: PBMCs, B-cell-depleted T cells, or T cells were the source of the cDNA or gDNA that made up the material.

This CDR3 spans 15 amino acids. Germline V CDR1 and CDR2: MDHEN, SYDVKM. The ends lost 5 bases at V and 2 bases at J; junction bases unmatched: 4. Sequencing was performed with immunoSEQ multiplex PCR; in TCRdb, only in-frame clones are kept and a portion is missing. Here the sample spans about 120,000 clones, around 77% being singletons. Material for sequencing was peripheral blood. This receptor was identified in a human donor in a cohort sampled during active COVID-19. The chain links TRBV28 to TRBJ1-5; 9 bases match TRBD1. The CDR3 DNA follows: TGTGCCAGCAGTCCCCGGGACAGGGGCAATCAGCCCCAGCATTTT. Its protein is CASSPRDRGNQPQHF.